The sequence of this TCR beta chain was determined in a study of T cell responses to AZD1222 COVID-19 vaccine. Whole-study findings and limits: Most donors were white British and more were female, and clonal diversity was possibly underestimated. Dominant CD4 TCR responses targeted spike regions 160-218 and 743-854. Only after the peak T cell response were repertoires sampled. Spike-specific TCR repertoires showed rising breadth and depth after two AZD1222 doses.

CDR1 MDHEN and CDR2 SYDVKM come from the germline V gene. The CDR3 contains 14 residues. With 5 bases clipped from V and 1 base from J, the junction kept 1 base outside the gene matches. Sequencing was performed with immunoSEQ multiplex PCR; in TCRdb, only in-frame clones are kept and a portion is missing. The profile shows 110,000 to 150,000 clones, about 89% of them singletons. As concerns this clone: What it binds is unknown.

The TCR comes from an adult in good health. The chain carries TRBV28 and TRBJ2-5; 10 positions match TRBD2. The sample consisted of peripheral blood, taken on day 0 of AZD1222 vaccination. CDR3 protein: CASSLAGAQETQYF. CDR3 bases: TGTGCCAGCAGTCTAGCGGGGGCCCAAGAGACCCAGTACTTC. Based on the CDR3 plus reference TRBV28 and TRBJ2-5, the full variable domain is DVKVTQSSRYLVKRTGEKVFLECVQDMDHENMFWYRQDPGLGLRLIYFSYDVKMKEKGDIPEGYSVSREKKERFSLILESASTNQTSMYLCASSLAGAQETQYFGPGTRLLVL.